A selection of T cell receptor beta chains follows, all from one sample in a study of T-cell memory formation after mild COVID-19. One entry per CDR3 protein, called by TCRdb with MiXCR from the 5' RACE reads. The data contain approximately 560,000 distinct CDR3 sequences, roughly 17% of them singletons. Sequenced sample: PBMCs or a T cell subset sorted from them (not recorded which). The source is an adult woman who had mild COVID-19 (a few samples of this study predate the infection). Cell type and time point are not known. The CDR3 runs from the conserved cysteine through the conserved F or W. A D gene is named only where the DNA matches it firmly. Clone size is stated in some rows and not others, as once, few, many or a class when expanded.

D gene | clone size | CDR3 length | J gene | V gene | CDR3 protein | CDR3 DNA
TRBD1 | NA | 17 | TRBJ2-5 | TRBV5-1 | CASSLDGQGRWEETQYF | TGCGCCAGCAGCTTGGATGGACAGGGACGGTGGGAAGAGACCCAGTACTTC
TRBD2 | few | 16 | TRBJ2-1 | TRBV5-4 | CASSFSSGSGSNEQFF | TGTGCCAGCAGCTTTTCCAGCGGGAGCGGATCCAATGAGCAGTTCTTC
NA | few | 17 | TRBJ2-3 | TRBV7-6 | CASSLFLADRFTDTQYF | TGTGCCAGCAGCTTATTTCTGGCAGACCGATTCACAGATACGCAGTATTTT
NA | few | 14 | TRBJ1-6 | TRBV6-5 | CASSFGSLNSPLHF | TGTGCCAGCAGTTTCGGCAGTCTAAATTCACCCCTCCACTTT
NA | NA | 10 | TRBJ2-1 | TRBV2 | CASKDNEQFF | TGTGCCAGCAAGGACAATGAGCAGTTCTTC
NA | NA | 13 | TRBJ1-3 | TRBV27 | CASSLNSGNTIYF | TGTGCCAGCAGTTTAAATTCTGGAAACACCATATATTTT
NA | few | 16 | TRBJ2-5 | TRBV5-1 | CASSLARGGPRETQYF | TGCGCCAGCAGCTTGGCCAGAGGGGGGCCTCGAGAGACCCAGTACTTC
TRBD2 | NA | 18 | TRBJ2-3 | TRBV7-6 | CASSLGTSGRAVSDTQYF | TGTGCCAGCAGCTTAGGCACTAGCGGGAGGGCCGTTTCAGATACGCAGTATTTT
NA | NA | 14 | TRBJ1-5 | TRBV24-1 | CATSRRQTNQPQHF | TGTGCCACCAGTCGTAGACAGACCAATCAGCCCCAGCATTTT
TRBD2 | many | 16 | TRBJ2-7 | TRBV7-2 | CASSLVASGSPYEQYF | TGTGCCAGCAGCTTAGTGGCTAGCGGGAGCCCCTACGAGCAGTACTTC
NA | NA | 15 | TRBJ1-1 | TRBV13 | CASSLLGTPEGVAFF | TGTGCCAGCAGCTTATTGGGGACCCCCGAGGGTGTAGCTTTCTTT
TRBD2 | NA | 19 | TRBJ2-1 | TRBV4-3 | CASSQALYPLAGEGNEQFF | TGCGCCAGCAGCCAAGCCCTGTACCCACTAGCGGGAGAAGGCAATGAGCAGTTCTTC
NA | NA | 14 | TRBJ1-1 | TRBV5-6 | CASSNRVFNTEAFF | TGTGCCAGCAGCAACAGGGTTTTCAACACTGAAGCTTTCTTT
TRBD1 | few | 16 | TRBJ2-2 | TRBV12-3/TRBV12-4 | CASTPDRGPNTGELFF | TGTGCCAGCACTCCCGACAGGGGGCCGAACACCGGGGAGCTGTTTTTT
TRBD2 | NA | 15 | TRBJ2-5 | TRBV4-2 | CASSQASGDQETQYF | TGTGCCAGCAGCCAGGCTAGCGGGGACCAAGAGACCCAGTACTTC
NA | NA | 14 | TRBJ2-3 | TRBV19 | CASSEGISTDTQYF | TGTGCCAGTAGCGAGGGGATTAGCACAGATACGCAGTATTTT
TRBD1 | NA | 13 | TRBJ2-7 | TRBV7-7 | CASSPGQVGEQYF | TGTGCTAGCAGCCCGGGACAGGTGGGGGAGCAGTACTTC
NA | few | 15 | TRBJ1-1 | TRBV5-5 | CASSGDGATYTEAFF | TGTGCCAGCAGCGGGGATGGTGCCACCTACACTGAAGCTTTCTTT
TRBD1 | NA | 16 | TRBJ1-3 | TRBV12-3/TRBV12-4 | CASRHLGTGPGNTIYF | TGTGCCAGCAGACACCTTGGGACAGGGCCTGGAAACACCATATATTTT
TRBD2 | few | 17 | TRBJ2-1 | TRBV5-4 | CASSSSGRTRSYNEQFF | TGTGCCAGCAGCTCTAGCGGGAGAACACGATCCTACAATGAGCAGTTCTTC
NA | many | 15 | TRBJ1-5 | TRBV7-2 | CASSGLGYSNQPQHF | TGTGCCAGCTCAGGGTTGGGGTATAGCAATCAGCCCCAGCATTTT
NA | few | 17 | TRBJ2-2 | TRBV7-8 | CASSLIRGGQNTGELFF | TGTGCCAGCAGCTTAATACGGGGAGGACAGAACACCGGGGAGCTGTTTTTT
NA | NA | 15 | TRBJ2-7 | TRBV20-1 | CSARNTRSGGHEQYF | TGCAGTGCTCGAAATACACGCTCGGGGGGCCACGAGCAGTACTTC
TRBD2 | NA | 16 | TRBJ2-2 | TRBV19 | CASSIGLAGVTGELFF | TGTGCCAGTAGTATAGGGCTAGCGGGGGTCACCGGGGAGCTGTTTTTT
NA | NA | 14 | TRBJ2-5 | TRBV20-1 | CSASFPPRRETQYF | TGCAGTGCTAGTTTTCCACCCCGAAGGGAGACCCAGTACTTC
NA | few | 15 | TRBJ2-2 | TRBV2 | CASSQGTAPGGELFF | TGTGCCAGCAGTCAAGGGACGGCTCCGGGCGGGGAGCTGTTTTTT
NA | NA | 15 | TRBJ1-2 | TRBV12-3/TRBV12-4 | CASSLVGATNYGYTF | TGTGCCAGCAGTTTAGTGGGCGCGACTAACTATGGCTACACCTTC
TRBD2 | few | 14 | TRBJ2-5 | TRBV7-2 | CASSFQLAGETQYF | TGTGCCAGCAGCTTCCAACTAGCGGGAGAGACCCAGTACTTC
NA | many | 13 | TRBJ2-3 | TRBV7-6 | CASSRGSTDTQYF | TGTGCCAGCAGCCGAGGTTCCACAGATACGCAGTATTTT
NA | few | 14 | TRBJ2-1 | TRBV29-1 | CSGNTGSFYNEQFF | TGCAGCGGCAACACAGGGTCGTTCTACAATGAGCAGTTCTTC
TRBD1 | NA | 14 | TRBJ2-5 | TRBV18 | CASSPSGQGETQYF | TGTGCCAGCTCACCATCCGGACAGGGAGAGACCCAGTACTTC
NA | NA | 12 | TRBJ2-7 | TRBV20-1 | CSVNGASYEQYF | TGCAGTGTAAACGGAGCCTCCTACGAGCAGTACTTC
NA | few | 13 | TRBJ2-2 | TRBV5-1 | CASSLRITGELFF | TGCGCCAGCAGCTTACGAATCACCGGGGAGCTGTTTTTT
TRBD2 | NA | 14 | TRBJ2-7 | TRBV12-3/TRBV12-4 | CASRTSGRVYEQYF | TGTGCCAGCAGAACTAGCGGGAGGGTGTACGAGCAGTACTTC
NA | few | 13 | TRBJ1-5 | TRBV20-1 | CSASRTADQPQHF | TGCAGTGCTAGCCGGACAGCGGATCAGCCCCAGCATTTT
TRBD1 | NA | 15 | TRBJ2-2 | TRBV30 | CAWSAGTGAFGELFF | TGTGCCTGGAGTGCCGGGACAGGGGCGTTCGGGGAGCTGTTTTTT
NA | few | 15 | TRBJ1-1 | TRBV7-9 | CASSKIGQGNTEAFF | TGTGCCAGCAGCAAAATCGGACAAGGGAACACTGAAGCTTTCTTT
NA | few | 15 | TRBJ2-7 | TRBV20-1 | CSARGSETGSYEQYF | TGCAGTGCTAGAGGTTCCGAGACTGGCTCCTACGAGCAGTACTTC
NA | few | 15 | TRBJ2-1 | TRBV6-2/TRBV6-3 | CASSYSGNPHNEQFF | TGTGCCAGCAGTTACTCCGGGAACCCTCACAATGAGCAGTTCTTC
TRBD2 | NA | 18 | TRBJ2-2 | TRBV5-1 | CASSTGLAGGPGTGELFF | TGCGCCAGCAGCACGGGACTAGCGGGAGGGCCCGGGACCGGGGAGCTGTTTTTT
TRBD1 | few | 14 | TRBJ2-7 | TRBV6-6 | CASSYSGTAYEQYF | TGTGCCAGCAGTTACTCGGGGACAGCCTACGAGCAGTACTTC
NA | NA | 17 | TRBJ2-5 | TRBV27 | CASSPEDLSAVRETQYF | TGTGCCAGCAGTCCTGAAGATTTATCGGCGGTCCGAGAGACCCAGTACTTC
NA | NA | 13 | TRBJ1-5 | TRBV4-1 | CASSQGIGQPQHF | TGCGCCAGCAGCCAAGGAATAGGTCAGCCCCAGCATTTT